The TCR beta chain under discussion was sequenced for a study of blood T cell repertoires in COVID-19 (dated by TCRdb to about 2020). Regarding the study in general: Samples covering the acute and convalescent phases of COVID-19 were provided by collaborators in the United States, Italy and Spain. The material from the prospective study consisted of cDNA or gDNA derived from T cells, B-cell-depleted T cells, or PBMCs. The dataset comprised deeply sampled blood TCRbeta repertoires from subjects exposed to, actively infected with, or recovered from COVID-19. A freely available public database, intended as a resource for researchers studying the immune response to SARS-CoV-2, is where the repertoires were released. Samples were obtained from the ongoing ImmuneRACE study (first 160 participants) and from approximately 1,200 subjects provided by 6 global collaborators. Sample metadata almost always included a de-identified subject ID, COVID-19 status, age in years and sex. Where HLA class I and class II types were available, the types were taken from metadata supplied by the sample provider, not from assay-based typing.

The germline V and J ends show losses of 2 bases and 4 bases respectively, and no gene match explains 5 bases of the junction. The CDR3 starts with the cysteine, ends with the phenylalanine, and has 15 residues. Just the 45-base CDR3 DNA is kept, in frame starting at base 1. CDR1 LGHNA and CDR2 YNFKEQ are derived from the germline V gene. Participants in the prospective study were aged about 18 to 100 years, lived in 20 to 25 United States geographic areas, and enrolled through a virtual design. In the prospective study, participants were assigned to cohorts based on the clinical history participants reported in a screening survey and a study questionnaire. ImmuneRACE Cohort 3 recovered participants were defined by two consecutive negative NP/OP PCR tests, healthcare professional clearance, or symptom resolution. In the prospective study, mobile phlebotomists collected whole blood, serum and a nasopharyngeal or oropharyngeal swab from each participant. Over a roughly two-month period, participants in the prospective study had the option of providing additional blood draws and questionnaires. Blood samples from the prospective study were shipped frozen or at room temperature prior to DNA extraction.

In regard to this clone: Its antigen is not yet known. No clone much larger than this one lies a single base away; base qualities are absent.

The immunoSEQ Assay, a bias-controlled multiplex PCR, was used to amplify TCRbeta CDR3 regions from genomic DNA. From the authors' description of their analysis: The number of nucleated cells in each sample was estimated by amplification of reference gene primers within the assay. To quantify the absolute abundance of each unique TCRbeta CDR3 rearrangement, sequence reads were collapsed and filtered. Productive Simpson clonality was computed per sample as the square root of Simpson's diversity index over productive rearrangements. TCRdb limited this immuneACCESS table to in-frame rearrangements with V and J called. A share of clones is missing; checked studies link under half to unresolved V genes, and the rest is unexplained. V, J and clone size are taken as reported in that table, and D and trimming were inferred from the DNA itself. The sample data list fewer than 300,000 clones, and approximately 81% of these were observed just once. The ten top clones hold about 2.5% of the sample.

Results and caveats for the whole study, not just this receptor: The amount of clinical and demographic metadata varied by source and participant and was provided uncurated.

This receptor chain uses TRBV4-2 and TRBJ2-1; 7 middle bases align to TRBD2. This TCR came from a woman aged 45-65 years who had recovered from COVID-19. The specimen was PBMCs or T cells enriched from blood (not recorded which). CDR3 sequence: CASSQLADDYNEQFF. The nucleotide sequence reads TGTGCCAGCAGCCAACTAGCGGATGATTACAATGAGCAGTTCTTC.